This T cell receptor beta chain originates from a study of T cell responses to AZD1222 COVID-19 vaccine. Germline V gene lookup returns CDR1 SGHAT and CDR2 FQNNGV. CDR3 length: 14 residues. The V and J ends lost 3 bases and 2 bases respectively, with 10 bases between them. Assay used: immunoSEQ multiplex PCR; TCRdb lists only in-frame clones, some missing. The sample lists more than 110,000 clones; 70% to 90% were seen once. The material sequenced was peripheral blood, taken on day 0 of AZD1222 vaccination. The sequence derives from an adult in good health. This chain joins TRBV11-2 and TRBJ1-1; D may be TRBD1 (6 bases). The CDR3: CASSFGGTNTEAFF. DNA of the CDR3: TGTGCCAGCAGCTTTGGGGGGACAAACACTGAAGCTTTCTTT.